The entry that follows covers one T cell receptor beta chain sequence. Its specificity is not known. V dropped 3 bases and J dropped 8 bases, with 10 bases sitting between them. This CDR3 has 13 amino acids. CDR1 and CDR2 from the germline V gene are KGHSH and LQKENI. The data belong to a study of human T cells and chemical hapten exposure. Regarding the study as a whole: Patch test score showed a positive correlation with PT1 expanded TCR counts.

The time point was: patch test 2, 6 weeks after DPC sensitization. Treatment reported: therapeutic diphenylcyclopropenone sensitization with weekly scalp DPC. TCRdb re-analysed the RACE reads in MiXCR, keeping a single row per CDR3 protein. The sample lists approximately 120,000 distinct CDR3 sequences; 9% to 9.5% were seen once. The chain links TRBV18 to TRBJ1-4, with D hard to call. The source was whole blood, collected in connection with sensitization to the hapten diphenylcyclopropenone (DPC). This clonotype was sampled from a woman aged 40 to 50 with alopecia areata. Some clones in this sample may be carry-over from other donors' samples. The CDR3 DNA is TGTGCCAGCTCACCCCCTAGCCGGGAAAAACTGTTTTTT. Residues: CASSPPSREKLFF.